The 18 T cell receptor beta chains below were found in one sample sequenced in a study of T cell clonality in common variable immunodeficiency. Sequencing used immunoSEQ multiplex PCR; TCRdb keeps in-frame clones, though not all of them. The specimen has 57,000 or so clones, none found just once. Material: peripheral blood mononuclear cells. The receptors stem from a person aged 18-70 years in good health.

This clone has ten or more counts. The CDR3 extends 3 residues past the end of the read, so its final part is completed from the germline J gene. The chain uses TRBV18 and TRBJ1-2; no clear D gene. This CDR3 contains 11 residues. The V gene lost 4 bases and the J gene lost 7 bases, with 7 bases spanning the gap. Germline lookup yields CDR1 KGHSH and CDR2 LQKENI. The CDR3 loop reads CASSQDFGYTF. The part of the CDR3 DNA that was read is TGTGCCAGCTCACAGGACTTTGGC.

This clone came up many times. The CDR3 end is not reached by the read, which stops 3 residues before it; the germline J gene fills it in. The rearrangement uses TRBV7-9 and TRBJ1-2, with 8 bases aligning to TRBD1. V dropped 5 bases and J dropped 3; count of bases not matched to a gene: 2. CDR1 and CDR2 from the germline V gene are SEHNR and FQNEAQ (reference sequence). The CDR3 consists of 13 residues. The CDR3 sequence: CASSTDRDYGYTF. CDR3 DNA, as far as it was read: TGTGCCAGCAGCACGGACAGGGACTATGGC.

The CDR3 here is CASSLRRGHSTGELFF. CDR3 DNA, as far as it was read: TGTGCCAGCAGCTTAAGACGGGGACACTCCACCGGGGAG. The chain joins TRBV7-8 to TRBJ2-2, with D perhaps TRBD1 (6 bases). The CDR3 end falls 3 residues outside the read, so it is completed with the germline J gene. V shed 2 bases and J shed 4 bases, with 14 bases lying between them. Looked up from germline, CDR1 is SGHVS and CDR2 is FQNEAQ. CDR3 length equals 16 residues.

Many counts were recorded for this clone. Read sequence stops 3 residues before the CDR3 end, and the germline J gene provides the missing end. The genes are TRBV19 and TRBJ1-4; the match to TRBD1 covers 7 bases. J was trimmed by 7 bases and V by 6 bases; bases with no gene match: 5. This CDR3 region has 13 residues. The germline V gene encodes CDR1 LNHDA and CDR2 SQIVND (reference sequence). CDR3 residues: CASSYRGREKLFF. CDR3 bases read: TGTGCCAGTAGCTACAGGGGCCGTGAAAAA.

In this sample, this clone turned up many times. Incomplete CDR3 DNA: TGTGCCTGGAGTGTCAGGAGCGGGAGTTCCTACAATGAG. This sequence encodes CAWSVRSGSSYNE. The entire CDR3 protein reads CAWSVRSGSSYNEQFF. This chain joins TRBV30 and TRBJ2-1; 8 nucleotides agree with TRBD2. The DNA ends 3 residues before the CDR3 does, and the rest of the CDR3 is filled in from the germline J gene. V shed 0 bases and J 1 base; nucleotides not matched to a gene: 5. CDR3 length: 16 residues. The germline V gene encodes CDR1 GTSNPN and CDR2 SVGIG (reference sequence).

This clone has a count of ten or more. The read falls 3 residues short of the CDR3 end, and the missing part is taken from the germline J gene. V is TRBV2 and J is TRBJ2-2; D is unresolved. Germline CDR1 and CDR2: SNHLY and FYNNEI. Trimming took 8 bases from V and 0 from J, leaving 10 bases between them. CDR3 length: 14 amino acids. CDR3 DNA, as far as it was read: TGTGCCAGCGTCCCGGTGACGAACACCGGGGAG. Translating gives CASVPVTNTGE. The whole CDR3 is CASVPVTNTGELFF. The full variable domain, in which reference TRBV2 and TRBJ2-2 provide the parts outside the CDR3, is EPEVTQTPSHQVTQMGQEVILRCVPISNHLYFYWYRQILGQKVEFLVSFYNNEISEKSEIFDDQFSVERPDGSNFTLKIRSTKLEDSAMYFCASVPVTNTGELFFGEGSRLTVL.

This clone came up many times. The sequenced part of the CDR3 DNA is TGTGCCAGCAGTCCAAGCGGGAGTGGCGACAATGAG. Its translation: CASSPSGSGDNE. The complete CDR3 sequence is CASSPSGSGDNEQFF. The chain uses TRBV2 and TRBJ2-1; 8 bases are shared with TRBD2. Coverage ceases 3 residues before the CDR3 finishes, and the germline J gene fills in the end. The germline gives CDR1 SNHLY, CDR2 FYNNEI. Losses at the gene ends were 5 bases for V and 5 bases for J; bases not matched to a gene: 8. The CDR3 is 15 residues long.

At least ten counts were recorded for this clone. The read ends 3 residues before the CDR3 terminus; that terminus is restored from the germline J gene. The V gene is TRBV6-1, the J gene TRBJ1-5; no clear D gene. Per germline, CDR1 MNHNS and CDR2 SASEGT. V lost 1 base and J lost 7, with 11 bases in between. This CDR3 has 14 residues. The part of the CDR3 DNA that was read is TGTGCCAGCAGTGAAGATCCGGGGTGGCAGCCC. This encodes CASSEDPGWQP. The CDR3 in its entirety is CASSEDPGWQPQHF.

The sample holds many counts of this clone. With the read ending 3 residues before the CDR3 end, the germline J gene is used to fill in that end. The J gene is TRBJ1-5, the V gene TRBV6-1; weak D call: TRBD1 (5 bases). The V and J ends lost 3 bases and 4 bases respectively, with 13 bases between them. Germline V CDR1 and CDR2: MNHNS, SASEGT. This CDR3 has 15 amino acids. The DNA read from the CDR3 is TGTGCCAGCAGTGATGCTGAGGGGCCTAATCAGCCC. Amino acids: CASSDAEGPNQP. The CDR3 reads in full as CASSDAEGPNQPQHF.

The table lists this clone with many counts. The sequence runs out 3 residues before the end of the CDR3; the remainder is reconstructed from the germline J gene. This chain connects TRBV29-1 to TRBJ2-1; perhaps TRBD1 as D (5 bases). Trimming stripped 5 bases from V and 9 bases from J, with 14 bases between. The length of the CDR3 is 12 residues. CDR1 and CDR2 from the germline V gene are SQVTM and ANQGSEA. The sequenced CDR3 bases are TGCAGCGTTAGGCAGGGAATATTTGAG. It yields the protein CSVRQGIFE. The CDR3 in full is CSVRQGIFEQFF.

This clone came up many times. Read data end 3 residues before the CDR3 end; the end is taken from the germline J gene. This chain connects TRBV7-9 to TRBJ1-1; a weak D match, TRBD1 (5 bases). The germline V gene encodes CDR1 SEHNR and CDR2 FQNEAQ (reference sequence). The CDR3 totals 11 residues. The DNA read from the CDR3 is TGTGCCAGCAGCTTAGAGGGGTCA. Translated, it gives CASSLEGS. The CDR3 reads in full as CASSLEGSAFF.

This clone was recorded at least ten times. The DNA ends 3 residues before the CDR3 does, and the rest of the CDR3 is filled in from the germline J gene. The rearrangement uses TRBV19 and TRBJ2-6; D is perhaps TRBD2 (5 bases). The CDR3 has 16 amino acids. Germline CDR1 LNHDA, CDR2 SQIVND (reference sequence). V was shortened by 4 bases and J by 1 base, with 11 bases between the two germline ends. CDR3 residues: CASSRAGLSGANVLTF. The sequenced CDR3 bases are TGTGCCAGTAGTAGGGCGGGTTTATCTGGGGCCAACGTC.

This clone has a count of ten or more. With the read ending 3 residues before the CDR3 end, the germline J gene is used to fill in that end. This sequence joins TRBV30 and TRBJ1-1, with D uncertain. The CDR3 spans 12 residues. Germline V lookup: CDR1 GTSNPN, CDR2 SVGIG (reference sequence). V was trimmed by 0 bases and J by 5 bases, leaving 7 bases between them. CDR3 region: CAWSVLRTEAFF. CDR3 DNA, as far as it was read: TGTGCCTGGAGTGTACTTCGGACTGAA.

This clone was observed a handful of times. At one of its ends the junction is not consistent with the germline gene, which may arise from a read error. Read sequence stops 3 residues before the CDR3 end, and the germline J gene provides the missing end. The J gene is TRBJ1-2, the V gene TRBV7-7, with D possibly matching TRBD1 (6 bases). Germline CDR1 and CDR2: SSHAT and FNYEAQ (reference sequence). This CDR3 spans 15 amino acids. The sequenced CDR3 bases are TGTGCTAGCAGTCCGACTAGCGGGGGCACAGATACC. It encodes CASSPTSGGTDT. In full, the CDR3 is CASSPTSGGTDTYTF.

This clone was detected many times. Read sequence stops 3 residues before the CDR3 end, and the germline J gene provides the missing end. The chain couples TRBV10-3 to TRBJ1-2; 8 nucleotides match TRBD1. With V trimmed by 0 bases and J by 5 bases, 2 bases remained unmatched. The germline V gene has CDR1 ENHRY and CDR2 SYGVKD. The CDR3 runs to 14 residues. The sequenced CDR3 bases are TGTGCCATCAGTGAGTCGACAGGGGAGTATGGC. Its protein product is CAISESTGEYG. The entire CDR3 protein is CAISESTGEYGYTF.

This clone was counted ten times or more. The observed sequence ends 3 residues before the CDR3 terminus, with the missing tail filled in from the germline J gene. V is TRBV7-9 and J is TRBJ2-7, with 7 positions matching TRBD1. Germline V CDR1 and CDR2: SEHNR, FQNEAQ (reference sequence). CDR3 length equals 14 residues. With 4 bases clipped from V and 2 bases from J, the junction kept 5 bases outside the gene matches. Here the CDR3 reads CASSYRDRPYEQYF. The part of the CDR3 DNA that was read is TGTGCCAGCAGCTACCGGGACAGACCCTACGAG.

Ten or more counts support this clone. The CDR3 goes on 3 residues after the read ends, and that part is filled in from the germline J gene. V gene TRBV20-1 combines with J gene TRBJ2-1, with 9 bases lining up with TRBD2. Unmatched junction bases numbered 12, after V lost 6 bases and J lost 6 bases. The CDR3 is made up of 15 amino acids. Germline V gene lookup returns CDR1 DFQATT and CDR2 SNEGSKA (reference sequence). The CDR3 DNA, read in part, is TGCAGTGCCCTTGCGGGCGGGAGGGCCCGCAATGAG. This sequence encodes CSALAGGRARNE. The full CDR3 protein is CSALAGGRARNEQFF.

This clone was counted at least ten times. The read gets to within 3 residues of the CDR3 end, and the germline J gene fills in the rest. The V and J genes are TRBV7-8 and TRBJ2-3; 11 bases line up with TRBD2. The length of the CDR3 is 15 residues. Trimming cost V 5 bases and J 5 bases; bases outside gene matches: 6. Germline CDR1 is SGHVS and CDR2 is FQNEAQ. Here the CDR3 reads CASSMSGTSGDTQYF. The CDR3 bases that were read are TGTGCCAGCAGCATGAGCGGGACTAGCGGAGATACG.